This T cell receptor beta chain was sequenced during a study of siplizumab effects on memory and regulatory T cells. There are 16 residues in the CDR3. V was cut by 1 base and J by 0 bases, with 11 bases left in between. Germline CDR1 is SGHTA and CDR2 is FQGNSA. The assay was immunoSEQ multiplex PCR, and TCRdb's table has in-frame clones only and misses some. The data hold several thousand clones, with about 40% observed a single time. Responder and stimulator cells in the mixed lymphocyte reaction were cultured together for less than 7 days at 37°C. Remarks on this clone: Its antigen is unidentified.

The J gene is TRBJ2-3, the V gene TRBV7-2; D not resolved. The source material was CFSE-low (dividing) CD8+ T cells sorted from an allogeneic mixed lymphocyte reaction. The TCR was taken from a human donor in good health; the cells came from an allogeneic mixed lymphocyte reaction. CDR3 bases: TGTGCCAGCAGCTTAGATCGTCGAGCGAGCACAGATACGCAGTATTTT. Amino acids: CASSLDRRASTDTQYF.